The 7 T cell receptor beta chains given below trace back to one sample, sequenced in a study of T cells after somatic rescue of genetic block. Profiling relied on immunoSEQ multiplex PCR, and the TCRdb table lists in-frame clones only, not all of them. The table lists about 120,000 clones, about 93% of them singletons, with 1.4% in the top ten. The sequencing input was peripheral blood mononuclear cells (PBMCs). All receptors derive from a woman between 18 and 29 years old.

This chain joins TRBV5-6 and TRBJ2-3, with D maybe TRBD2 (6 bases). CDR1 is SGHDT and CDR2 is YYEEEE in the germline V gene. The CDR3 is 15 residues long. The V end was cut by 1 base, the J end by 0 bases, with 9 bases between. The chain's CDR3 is CASSLMGGSTDTQYF. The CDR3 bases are TGTGCCAGCAGCTTGATGGGGGGAAGCACAGATACGCAGTATTTT.

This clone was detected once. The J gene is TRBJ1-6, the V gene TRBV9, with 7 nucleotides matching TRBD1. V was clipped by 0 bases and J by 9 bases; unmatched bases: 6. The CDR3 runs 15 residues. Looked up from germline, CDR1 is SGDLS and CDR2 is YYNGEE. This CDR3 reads CASSVDGTEGSPLHF. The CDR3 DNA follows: TGTGCCAGCAGCGTAGATGGGACAGAAGGTTCACCCCTCCACTTT. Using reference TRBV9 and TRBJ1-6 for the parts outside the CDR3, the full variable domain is DSGVTQTPKHLITATGQRVTLRCSPRSGDLSVYWYQQSLDQGLQFLIQYYNGEERAKGNILERFSAQQFPDLHSELNLSSLELGDSALYFCASSVDGTEGSPLHFGNGTRLTVT.

The CDR3 sequence is CASSLAGGTDTQYF. DNA of the CDR3: TGTGCCAGCAGCTTGGCGGGGGGCACAGATACGCAGTATTTT. V is TRBV5-4 and J is TRBJ2-3, with D perhaps TRBD2 (6 bases). In germline, CDR1 is SGHNT, CDR2 YYREEE (reference sequence). Trimming stripped 0 bases from V and 1 base from J, with 6 bases between. The CDR3 totals 14 residues.

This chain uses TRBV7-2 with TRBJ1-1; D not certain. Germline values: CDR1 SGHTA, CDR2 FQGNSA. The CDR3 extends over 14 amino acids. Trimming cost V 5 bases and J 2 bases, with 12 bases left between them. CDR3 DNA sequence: TGTGCCAGCAGCCCGACGGCAGGTAACACTGAAGCTTTCTTT. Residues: CASSPTAGNTEAFF.

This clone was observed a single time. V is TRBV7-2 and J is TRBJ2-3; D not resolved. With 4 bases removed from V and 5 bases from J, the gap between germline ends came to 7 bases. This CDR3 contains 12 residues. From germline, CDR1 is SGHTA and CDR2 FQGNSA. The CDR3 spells CASSSPGDTQYF. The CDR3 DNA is TGTGCCAGCAGCTCCCCAGGAGATACGCAGTATTTT.

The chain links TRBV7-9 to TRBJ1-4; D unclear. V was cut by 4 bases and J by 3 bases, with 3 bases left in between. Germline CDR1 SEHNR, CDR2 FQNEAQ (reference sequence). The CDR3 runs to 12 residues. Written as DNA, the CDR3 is TGTGCCAGCAGCTCCTCTAATGAAAAACTGTTTTTT. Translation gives CASSSSNEKLFF.

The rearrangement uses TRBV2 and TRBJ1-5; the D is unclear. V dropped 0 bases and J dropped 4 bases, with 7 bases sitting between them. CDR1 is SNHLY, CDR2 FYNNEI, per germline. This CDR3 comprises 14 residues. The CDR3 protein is CASSEALFNQPQHF. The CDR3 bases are TGTGCCAGCAGTGAAGCCCTTTTTAATCAGCCCCAGCATTTT.